This T cell receptor (beta chain) was sequenced during a study of neurological immune-mediated disorders. The healthy controls volunteered at a blood bank in Maryland, USA. Each sorted-subset library came from 1 million CD4+ or CD8+ T cells. The CDR3 totals 16 residues. From germline, CDR1 is LGHNA and CDR2 YNFKEQ. Trimming removed 1 base from V and 9 bases from J; junction bases left unmatched: 10. MiXCR was run by TCRdb on the 5' RACE reads, yielding one entry per CDR3 protein. The repertoire holds fewer than 40,000 distinct CDR3 sequences, with approximately 5% as singletons. The gene calls are TRBV4-2 and TRBJ2-1; 9 positions agree with TRBD2. The TCR originated in a man younger than 35 in good health. The sample was CD4+ T cells from blood. In DNA, the CDR3 is TGTGCCAGCAGCCAAGGGCTGGCGGGGGGGCGGGGTGAGCAGTTCTTC. As protein: CASSQGLAGGRGEQFF.